This is a list of T cell receptor beta chains from one sample in a study of Graves' ophthalmopathy and Graves' hyperthyroidism. TCRdb recomputed calls from the multiplex PCR reads with MiXCR, one row per CDR3 protein. Found here are 200,000 to 250,000 distinct CDR3 sequences, less than 55% of them singletons; the top ten hold approximately 51%. Material for sequencing was peripheral blood. Receptors were obtained from an adult man with Graves' ophthalmopathy. CDR3s include the opening cysteine and the closing phenylalanine or tryptophan. Fields, in order: CDR3 length, D gene, V gene, clone size, J gene, CDR3 protein, CDR3 DNA. D genes are given only for firm matches. Clone size is given for some rows only: seen once, a few or many times, or a class if the clone is expanded.

13	.	TRBV19	many	TRBJ2-5	CASGRMGAETQYF	TGTGCCAGTGGGCGGATGGGCGCTGAGACCCAGTACTTC
14	.	TRBV10-2	.	TRBJ2-2	CASRDKGYTGELFF	TGCGCCAGCAGAGACAAGGGGTACACCGGGGAGCTGTTTTTT
14	TRBD1	TRBV7-3	few	TRBJ1-2	CASSWRGQGFGYTF	TGTGCCAGCAGCTGGCGGGGACAGGGGTTTGGCTACACCTTC
17	TRBD1	TRBV12-3/TRBV12-4	few	TRBJ1-2	CASSFGEGARTAYGYTF	TGTGCCAGCAGTTTCGGGGAGGGGGCGCGGACGGCATATGGCTACACCTTC
11	.	TRBV20-1	few	TRBJ1-1	CSAYQGAEAFF	TGCAGTGCCTATCAAGGGGCTGAAGCTTTCTTT
13	.	TRBV19	.	TRBJ1-1	CASSMDAGVEAFF	TGTGCCAGTAGTATGGACGCAGGGGTTGAAGCTTTCTTT
16	.	TRBV14	.	TRBJ2-2	CASSQRPSVGTGELFF	TGTGCCAGCAGCCAACGTCCCTCTGTGGGGACCGGGGAGCTGTTTTTT
15	TRBD1	TRBV12-3/TRBV12-4	.	TRBJ1-2	CASLDRGRVDYGYTF	TGTGCCAGTTTGGACAGGGGGCGGGTCGACTATGGCTACACCTTC
13	.	TRBV7-9	.	TRBJ1-2	CASSLVGVAGNTF	TGTGCCAGCAGCTTAGTAGGGGTGGCTGGAAACACCTTC
15	TRBD1	TRBV7-2	.	TRBJ1-5	CASSLISGGSQPQHF	TGTGCCAGCAGCTTAATATCAGGGGGAAGTCAGCCCCAGCATTTT
15	TRBD1	TRBV14	many	TRBJ1-5	CASSQGQGAGQPQHF	TGTGCCAGCAGCCAGGGACAGGGGGCTGGTCAGCCCCAGCATTTT
15	TRBD1	TRBV10-3	.	TRBJ2-7	CASSSDRAAIHEQYF	TGTGCCAGCAGCTCCGACAGGGCCGCAATCCACGAGCAGTACTTC
14	.	TRBV2	few	TRBJ2-2	CASSEDSYTGELFF	TGTGCCAGCAGTGAAGACAGCTACACCGGGGAGCTGTTTTTT
11	.	TRBV18	.	TRBJ1-2	CASLGNYGYTF	TGTGCCAGCCTCGGAAACTATGGCTACACCTTC
13	.	TRBV7-2	few	TRBJ2-7	CASSQGQLYEQYF	TGTGCCAGCAGCCAAGGACAGCTCTACGAGCAGTACTTC
14	.	TRBV7-2	many	TRBJ1-5	CASSRAQGNQPQHF	TGTGCCAGCAGCCGGGCCCAGGGCAATCAGCCCCAGCATTTT
12	TRBD1	TRBV4-1	.	TRBJ1-2	CASSGGAYGYTF	TGCGCCAGCTCAGGGGGCGCCTATGGCTACACCTTC
17	.	TRBV9	.	TRBJ2-5	CASSVAVGGTIQETQYF	TGTGCCAGCAGCGTAGCGGTTGGAGGCACGATCCAAGAGACCCAGTACTTC
14	TRBD2	TRBV29-1	.	TRBJ2-3	CSVQAGGRTDTQYF	TGCAGCGTTCAAGCGGGGGGGAGGACAGATACGCAGTATTTT
13	.	TRBV28	once	TRBJ1-2	CATRDGINYGYTF	TGTGCCACTCGGGACGGAATTAACTATGGCTACACCTTC
11	TRBD1	TRBV19	.	TRBJ1-2	CATGTGRGYTF	TGTGCCACCGGGACAGGGAGGGGCTACACCTTC
15	.	TRBV4-2	few	TRBJ2-5	CASSLEGAVRETQYF	TGTGCCAGCAGCCTAGAAGGGGCGGTCCGGGAGACCCAGTACTTC
16	TRBD1	TRBV7-9	few	TRBJ2-7	CASSLAGTGFSYEQYF	TGTGCCAGCAGCTTAGCCGGGACAGGGTTCTCCTACGAGCAGTACTTC
14	.	TRBV2	.	TRBJ1-5	CASSERCGGQPQHF	TGTGCCAGCAGTGAGAGGTGTGGCGGTCAGCCCCAGCATTTT
15	.	TRBV6-5	.	TRBJ1-2	CASSSTAQGSYGYTF	TGTGCCAGCAGCTCAACCGCACAGGGTTCCTATGGCTACACCTTC
14	.	TRBV10-2	.	TRBJ1-1	CASRRGGEDTEAFF	TGTGCCAGCAGGAGGGGGGGGGAGGACACTGAAGCTTTCTTT
17	TRBD2	TRBV4-2	.	TRBJ2-2	CASSQEPAGVNTGELFF	TGTGCCAGCAGCCAAGAGCCTGCGGGGGTGAACACCGGGGAGCTGTTTTTT
13	.	TRBV5-1	.	TRBJ1-1	CASSLAGLSGAFF	TGCGCCAGCAGCTTGGCCGGGCTGAGCGGGGCTTTCTTT
13	.	TRBV6-6	.	TRBJ1-2	CASNPASNYGYTF	TGTGCCAGCAATCCAGCTTCTAACTATGGCTACACCTTC
15	.	TRBV4-2	.	TRBJ1-5	CASSLAGTDNQPQHF	TGTGCCAGCAGCTTGGCGGGAACAGACAATCAGCCCCAGCATTTT
16	.	TRBV7-2	.	TRBJ2-1	CASSLELAGGYNEQFF	TGTGCCAGCAGCTTAGAGTTGGCGGGCGGTTACAATGAGCAGTTCTTC
12	.	TRBV19	few	TRBJ1-2	CASSWDYYGYTF	TGTGCCAGTAGTTGGGACTACTATGGCTACACCTTC
12	.	TRBV24-1	few	TRBJ2-2	CATSDNPGELFF	TGTGCCACCAGTGATAATCCCGGGGAGCTGTTTTTT
14	TRBD1	TRBV7-6	few	TRBJ1-1	CASSLEGGLTEAFF	TGTGCCAGCAGCTTAGAAGGGGGCCTTACTGAAGCTTTCTTT
14	TRBD1	TRBV2	few	TRBJ1-6	CASRDRGENSPLHF	TGTGCCAGCAGGGACAGGGGAGAGAATTCACCCCTCCACTTT
15	TRBD1	TRBV7-9	few	TRBJ2-2	CASSWTGKASGELFF	TGTGCCAGCAGCTGGACAGGGAAAGCCAGCGGGGAGCTGTTTTTT
15	TRBD1	TRBV10-3	.	TRBJ2-7	CAIRRPRDSIHEQYF	TGTGCCATCAGGAGGCCCCGGGACAGTATCCACGAGCAGTACTTC
16	TRBD1	TRBV2	few	TRBJ1-1	CASRPTGGASGTEAFF	TGTGCCAGCAGACCCACAGGGGGTGCCTCGGGCACTGAAGCTTTCTTT
14	.	TRBV10-3	many	TRBJ1-5	CAISDMGAGQPQHF	TGTGCCATCAGTGATATGGGGGCCGGGCAGCCCCAGCATTTT
13	.	TRBV14	.	TRBJ1-4	CASSLRGGEKLFF	TGTGCCAGCAGCCTCAGGGGTGGTGAAAAACTGTTTTTT
14	.	TRBV4-2	.	TRBJ1-2	CASSLRGLNYGYTF	TGTGCCAGCAGCTTACGGGGCCTCAACTATGGCTACACCTTC
14	.	TRBV7-9	.	TRBJ2-5	CASTEGAVRETQYF	TGTGCCAGCACGGAAGGGGCGGTCCGTGAGACCCAGTACTTC
13	.	TRBV29-1	many	TRBJ1-3	CSVVTGSGNTIYF	TGCAGCGTTGTGACGGGTTCTGGAAACACCATATATTTT
15	.	TRBV10-2	.	TRBJ2-7	CASSVMGGLGYEQYF	TGCGCCAGCAGTGTGATGGGGGGCCTTGGGTACGAGCAGTACTTC
14	.	TRBV6-6	medium-sized	TRBJ1-4	CASTALAGNEKLFF	TGTGCCAGCACCGCTTTGGCGGGTAATGAAAAACTGTTTTTT
14	TRBD2	TRBV15	.	TRBJ2-7	CATSSGRFLGEQYF	TGTGCCACCAGCAGCGGGAGGTTTCTGGGCGAGCAGTACTTC
13	TRBD1	TRBV7-2	.	TRBJ1-1	CASRTGGNTEAFF	TGTGCCAGCAGGACAGGGGGCAACACTGAAGCTTTCTTT
12	.	TRBV29-1	.	TRBJ2-7	CSVDQGSYEQYF	TGCAGCGTTGACCAGGGCTCCTACGAGCAGTACTTC
14	.	TRBV7-6	once	TRBJ1-5	CASSPLGANQPQHF	TGTGCCAGCAGTCCCTTGGGGGCAAATCAGCCCCAGCATTTT
12	.	TRBV19	few	TRBJ1-3	CASPGPVNTIYF	TGTGCCAGCCCGGGGCCTGTAAACACCATATATTTT
18	TRBD1	TRBV11-1	.	TRBJ2-2	CASSFRAGQGADTGELFF	TGTGCCAGCAGCTTTAGGGCCGGACAGGGGGCGGACACCGGGGAGCTGTTTTTT
13	.	TRBV25-1	.	TRBJ1-5	CASSEGLYQPQHF	TGTGCCAGCAGTGAGGGACTTTATCAGCCCCAGCATTTT
13	TRBD1	TRBV29-1	.	TRBJ1-1	CSVDRGRGTEAFF	TGCAGCGTTGACAGGGGGCGGGGCACTGAAGCTTTCTTT
14	TRBD2	TRBV6-5	.	TRBJ2-5	CASINLADGETQYF	TGTGCCAGCATCAATCTAGCGGATGGAGAGACCCAGTACTTC
16	TRBD1	TRBV7-8	few	TRBJ1-5	CASSLTGGGYYQPQHF	TGTGCCAGCAGCTTAACAGGGGGCGGGTATTATCAGCCCCAGCATTTT
18	TRBD2	TRBV24-1	few	TRBJ2-2	CATSDLPGLADQAGELFF	TGTGCCACCAGTGACCTCCCCGGACTAGCGGACCAGGCCGGGGAGCTGTTTTTT
12	.	TRBV2	many	TRBJ1-4	CASRRGGEKLFF	TGTGCCAGCAGAAGGGGTGGTGAAAAACTGTTTTTT
13	.	TRBV6-5	.	TRBJ1-1	CASSYGTGTEAFF	TGTGCCAGCAGTTACGGGACGGGGACTGAAGCTTTCTTT
14	.	TRBV7-9	.	TRBJ2-7	CASSPTRGVSEQYF	TGTGCCAGCAGCCCCACTCGAGGGGTCTCCGAGCAGTACTTC
16	.	TRBV7-6	few	TRBJ2-5	CASSPPFAGTGETQYF	TGTGCCAGCAGCCCCCCGTTTGCGGGAACCGGGGAGACCCAGTACTTC